This TCR beta chain is from a study of cytomegalovirus exposure and HLA in healthy donors. Study results and limitations: In a later analysis, at a false discovery rate of 0.05, about 15,000 TCR beta sequences were associated with HLA alleles. For TCR beta chains, V- and J-gene trimming was later linked to a missense DCLRE1C variant.

Use of 60 Vbeta and 13 Jbeta primers characterized the PCR. The data were produced by immunoSEQ multiplex PCR, yet TCRdb's version contains in-frame clones alone and is incomplete. Among around 150,000 clones listed, 65% to 85% were seen once. Comments on this clone: No antigen is known for it.

The CDR3 length is 18 residues. CDR1 and CDR2 (germline): SGHVS, FNYEAQ. The ends lost 4 bases at V and 5 bases at J; junction bases unmatched: 12. As for the donors, each was a healthy bone marrow donor. This TCR came from a man aged 45-65 years in good health and CMV-seronegative. What was sequenced was PBMCs. This chain connects TRBV7-6 to TRBJ2-5; 14 bases align to TRBD2. The chain's CDR3 is CASSSDSGLAGVSETQYF. In DNA, the CDR3 is TGTGCCAGCAGCTCAGATTCGGGACTAGCGGGAGTTAGTGAGACCCAGTACTTC.